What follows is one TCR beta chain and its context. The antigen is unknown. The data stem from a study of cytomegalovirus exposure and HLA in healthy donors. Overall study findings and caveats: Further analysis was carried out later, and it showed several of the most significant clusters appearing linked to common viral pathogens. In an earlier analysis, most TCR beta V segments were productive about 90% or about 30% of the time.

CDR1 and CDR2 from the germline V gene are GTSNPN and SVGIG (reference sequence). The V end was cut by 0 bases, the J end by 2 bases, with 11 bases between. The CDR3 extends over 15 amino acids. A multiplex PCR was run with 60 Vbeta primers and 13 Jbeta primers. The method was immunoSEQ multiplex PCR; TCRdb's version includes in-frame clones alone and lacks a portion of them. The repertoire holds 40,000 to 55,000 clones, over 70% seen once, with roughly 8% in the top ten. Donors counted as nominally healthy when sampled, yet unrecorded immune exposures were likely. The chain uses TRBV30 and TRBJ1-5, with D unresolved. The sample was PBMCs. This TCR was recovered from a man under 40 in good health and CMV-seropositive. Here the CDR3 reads CAWSVGGSGNQPQHF. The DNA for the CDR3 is TGTGCCTGGAGTGTAGGAGGGTCGGGCAATCAGCCCCAGCATTTT.